This is a list of T cell receptor beta chains from one sample in a study of blood T cell repertoires in COVID-19. TCRdb's copy holds only in-frame clones and misses some; the assay was immunoSEQ multiplex PCR. The data contain under 200,000 clones, approximately 83% of them singletons. Sequencing input: peripheral blood. The receptors originated from a human donor in a cohort sampled during active COVID-19. Both conserved end residues are trimmed from each CDR3.

>14|TRBJ1-5|TRBV7-6
ASSLAQGPGNQPQH
>11|TRBJ2-5|TRBV10-3
AISPDRGETQY
>13|TRBJ1-5|TRBV6-2/TRBV6-3
ASSYGQGFRQPQH
>12|TRBJ2-7|TRBV28
ASRGDRDSYEQY
>13|TRBJ2-2|TRBV6-6
ASRGELSNTGELF
>14|TRBJ2-7|TRBV23-1
ASSHIPDGDSYEQY
>17|TRBJ2-7|TRBV5-6
ASSALRPRGEGYSYEQY
>9|TRBJ1-1|TRBV29-1
SVGQYTEAF
>15|TRBJ1-5|TRBV7-9
ASSLVQTGYSNQPQH
>13|TRBJ2-7|TRBV7-9
ASSLTQGVSYEQY
>13|TRBJ2-7|TRBV5-4
ASSFPGGLSYEQY
>12|TRBJ1-1|TRBV5-1
ASSHGQSNAEAF
>9|TRBJ2-7|TRBV7-2
ASSLSYEQY
>11|TRBJ1-5|TRBV28
ASSPTTPQPQH
>14|TRBJ1-2|TRBV5-3
ARSLAGGQGDSGYT
>14|TRBJ2-1|TRBV21-1
ASSKGSGSVYNEQF
>16|TRBJ1-3|TRBV21-1
ASSKDVLGQSSGNTIY
>15|TRBJ2-7|TRBV24-1
ATSDLGASGRPYEQY
>13|TRBJ2-2|TRBV9
ASSGLAGGPGELF
>12|TRBJ2-5|TRBV9
ASSVEGDQETQY
>13|TRBJ1-5|TRBV19
ASSIRDRGNQPQH
>15|TRBJ2-7|TRBV6-2/TRBV6-3
ASSYSSRTGVSYEQY
>13|TRBJ2-7|TRBV7-9
ASSLAWAGDGEQY
>13|TRBJ2-3|TRBV24-1
ATSDSGFGTDTQY
>14|TRBJ2-1|TRBV11-2
ASSPLTSGLYNEQF
>10|TRBJ1-1|TRBV24-1
ATSVVNTEAF
>11|TRBJ1-2|TRBV5-1
ASSGDSHYGYT
>11|TRBJ2-1|TRBV28
ASSLPPLNEQF
>11|TRBJ1-5|TRBV3-1/TRBV3-2
ASSQGYDQPQH
>13|TRBJ1-1|TRBV9
ASSPSGGVGTEAF
>12|TRBJ1-2|TRBV2
ASSELPGSYGYT
>11|TRBJ1-2|TRBV19
ASSPVGAGGYT
>12|TRBJ2-7|TRBV21-1
ASSKRRTSYEQY
>12|TRBJ2-7|TRBV7-8
ASSLEQGHYEQY
>13|TRBJ1-2|TRBV6-2/TRBV6-3
ASSAIRTGGYGYT
>13|TRBJ2-3|TRBV5-4
ASSLSGSGTDTQY
>13|TRBJ2-5|TRBV24-1
ATSDSLAGGETQY
>16|TRBJ2-6|TRBV27
ASSTPGGVFSGANVLT
>13|TRBJ1-4|TRBV7-9
ASSPGDTPYEKLF
>13|TRBJ1-6|TRBV27
ASSSTGGMGSPLH
>13|TRBJ2-3|TRBV3-1/TRBV3-2
ASSPPAGSTDTQY
>13|TRBJ1-2|TRBV7-9
ASSLNRAVNYGYT
>11|TRBJ1-2|TRBV14
ASSQGPDYGYT
>13|TRBJ1-2|TRBV15
ATSRPGQGRIGYT
>11|TRBJ1-1|TRBV2
ASSSAAELVAF
>13|TRBJ1-4|TRBV7-2
ASSSSGWTNEKLF
>11|TRBJ1-6|TRBV2
ASSELPNSPLH
>11|TRBJ1-5|TRBV3-1/TRBV3-2
ASSQGSRQPQH
>12|TRBJ1-2|TRBV18
ASSPGTGSHGYT
>14|TRBJ2-1|TRBV19
ASSRQVASSYNEQF